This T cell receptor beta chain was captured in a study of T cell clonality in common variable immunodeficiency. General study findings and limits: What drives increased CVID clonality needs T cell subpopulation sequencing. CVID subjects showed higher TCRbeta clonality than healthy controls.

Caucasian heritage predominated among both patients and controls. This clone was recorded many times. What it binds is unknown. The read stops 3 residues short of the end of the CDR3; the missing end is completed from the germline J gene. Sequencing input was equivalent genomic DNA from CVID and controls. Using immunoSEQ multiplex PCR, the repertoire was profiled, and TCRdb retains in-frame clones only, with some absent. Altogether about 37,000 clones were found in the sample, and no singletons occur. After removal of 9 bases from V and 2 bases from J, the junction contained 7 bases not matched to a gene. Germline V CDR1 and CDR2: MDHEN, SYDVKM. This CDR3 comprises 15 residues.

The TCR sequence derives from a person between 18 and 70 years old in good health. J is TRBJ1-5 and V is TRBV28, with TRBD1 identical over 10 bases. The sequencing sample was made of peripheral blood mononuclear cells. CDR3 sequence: CASTPTGGGNQPQHF. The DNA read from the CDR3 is TGTGCCAGTACCCCGACAGGGGGCGGCAATCAGCCC.